The 20 T cell receptor beta chains below were found in one sample sequenced in a study of blood T cell repertoires in COVID-19. Produced via immunoSEQ multiplex PCR; TCRdb's table is partial and in-frame only. The sample contains about 80,000 clones, about four fifths of which appear only once. Sequences were obtained from peripheral blood. These receptors originate from a human donor in a cohort sampled during active COVID-19.

The rearrangement links TRBV5-1 to TRBJ2-7, with TRBD1 as a possible D gene (6 bases). The CDR3 loop spans 12 amino acids. Germline CDR1 SGHRS, CDR2 YFSETQ. V was clipped by 0 bases and J by 5 bases, with 6 bases between them. The CDR3, as DNA: TGCGCCAGCAGCTTGGAGGGGGACGAGCAGTACTTC. Protein sequence: CASSLEGDEQYF. The whole variable domain, filled in from reference TRBV5-1 and TRBJ2-7, reads KAGVTQTPRYLIKTRGQQVTLSCSPISGHRSVSWYQQTPGQGLQFLFEYFSETQRNKGNFPGRFSGRQFSNSRSEMNVSTLELGDSALYLCASSLEGDEQYFGPGTRLTVT.

The chain recombines TRBV19 with TRBJ1-5, with unresolved D. CDR3 size: 12 residues. Germline assignment: CDR1 LNHDA and CDR2 SQIVND (reference sequence). V shed 0 bases and J shed 6 bases, with 3 bases lying between them. This CDR3 is CASSIDIQPQHF. CDR3 coding DNA: TGTGCCAGTAGTATAGATATTCAGCCCCAGCATTTT.

This chain links TRBV6-1 with TRBJ1-5, with a possible D match to TRBD1 (5 bases). In germline, CDR1 is MNHNS, CDR2 SASEGT. CDR3 length: 13 residues. V shed 3 bases and J shed 7 bases, with 10 bases lying between them. The DNA for the CDR3 is TGTGCCAGCAGTGAGCAGGGCAGGCAGCCCCAGCATTTT. The encoded protein is CASSEQGRQPQHF.

The chain links TRBV18 to TRBJ1-1, with a possible D match to TRBD1 (5 bases). Germline CDR1 reads KGHSH; CDR2 reads LQKENI. CDR3 size: 12 residues. Trimming took 4 bases from V and 6 from J, leaving 9 bases between them. The CDR3 loop is CASSLRESEAFF. In nucleotides, the CDR3 is TGTGCCAGCTCACTCAGGGAATCTGAAGCTTTCTTT. The entire variable domain, with the rest obtained from reference TRBV18 and TRBJ1-1, is as follows: NAGVMQNPRHLVRRRGQEARLRCSPMKGHSHVYWYRQLPEEGLKFMVYLQKENIIDESGMPKERFSAEFPKEGPSILRIQQVVRGDSAAYFCASSLRESEAFFGQGTRLTVV.

The V and J genes are TRBV19 and TRBJ2-1; 9 bases agree with TRBD2. Germline lookup yields CDR1 LNHDA and CDR2 SQIVND (reference sequence). With 9 bases clipped from V and 6 bases from J, the junction kept 9 bases outside the gene matches. The CDR3 runs 14 residues. The CDR3 loop reads CASEKGGRGNEQFF. In nucleotides, the CDR3 is TGTGCCAGCGAGAAGGGCGGGAGGGGCAATGAGCAGTTCTTC.

The chain has TRBV6-5 and TRBJ1-5; weak D call: TRBD1 (6 bases). This CDR3 is 14 amino acids long. With 6 bases removed from V and 4 bases from J, the gap between germline ends came to 13 bases. Germline values: CDR1 MNHEY, CDR2 SVGAGI. The CDR3 coding sequence is TGTGCCAGCAGACGGGGAGGGACAAATCAGCCCCAGCATTTT. Translated: CASRRGGTNQPQHF.

The rearrangement joins TRBV9 to TRBJ2-3, with 8 bases matching TRBD2. J gave up 6 bases and V 4 bases, and 19 bases lay outside the gene matches. The CDR3 contains 18 residues. Germline loops: CDR1 SGDLS, CDR2 YYNGEE. CDR3: CASSPLAGSGVPRDTQYF. The CDR3 nucleotides are TGTGCCAGCAGCCCTTTGGCTGGTAGCGGGGTCCCTAGGGATACGCAGTATTTT.

This clone was recorded once. The CDR3 protein is CASRTERRNEQFF. The CDR3 nucleotides are TGTGCCAGTAGGACGGAGAGAAGGAATGAGCAGTTCTTC. This sequence joins TRBV19 and TRBJ2-1; D not resolved. Deletions cut 6 bases from V and 7 bases from J, with 13 bases between. Germline values: CDR1 LNHDA, CDR2 SQIVND (reference sequence). The CDR3 length is 13 residues.

V and J are TRBV5-6 and TRBJ2-3, with a weak D call TRBD1 (7 bases). From germline, CDR1 is SGHDT and CDR2 YYEEEE. The V gene lost 2 bases and the J gene lost 3 bases, with 13 bases spanning the gap. This CDR3 has 15 residues. CDR3 nucleotide sequence: TGTGCCAGCAGCTTAGGGGGGACAGCTACAGATACGCAGTATTTT. Translating gives CASSLGGTATDTQYF.

This clone has only a few counts. The chain carries TRBV7-9 and TRBJ2-1; 7 bases are shared with TRBD1. The germline gives CDR1 SEHNR, CDR2 FQNEAQ (reference sequence). Losses at the gene ends were 6 bases for V and 8 bases for J; bases not matched to a gene: 10. This CDR3 contains 14 residues. The CDR3 spells CASSRQGSLHEQFF. The CDR3 region has the DNA TGTGCCAGCAGTAGACAGGGAAGTCTACATGAGCAGTTCTTC.

CDR3 nucleotide sequence: TGCGCCAGCAGCTTGGGGCAGGGTGGTGAGCAGTTCTTC. It encodes CASSLGQGGEQFF. The chain combines TRBV5-1 with TRBJ2-1, with a tentative D call TRBD1 (5 bases). The CDR3 is made up of 13 amino acids. The V gene lost 0 bases and the J gene lost 9 bases, with 10 bases spanning the gap. Germline CDR1 and CDR2: SGHRS and YFSETQ.

J is TRBJ1-4 and V is TRBV7-9, with 9 bases lining up with TRBD1. Trimming removed 6 bases from V and 8 bases from J; junction bases left unmatched: 7. The length of the CDR3 is 14 residues. CDR1 and CDR2 (germline): SEHNR, FQNEAQ (reference sequence). CDR3 protein: CASREGQGREKLFF. The CDR3 nucleotides read TGTGCCAGCAGGGAGGGACAGGGAAGGGAAAAACTGTTTTTT. Full variable domain (rest looked up from reference TRBV7-9 and TRBJ1-4): DTGVSQNPRHKITKRGQNVTFRCDPISEHNRLYWYRQTLGQGPEFLTYFQNEAQLEKSRLLSDRFSAERPKGSFSTLEIQRTEQGDSAMYLCASREGQGREKLFFGSGTQLSVL.

The chain joins TRBV4-1 to TRBJ2-1; 9 bases align to TRBD1. This CDR3 region has 17 residues. Germline V CDR1 and CDR2: MGHRA, YSYEKL. V shed 0 bases, J shed 7 bases, and the junction held 10 bases outside the gene matches. Here the CDR3 reads CASSQERRDRDGNEQFF. CDR3 nucleotides: TGCGCCAGCAGCCAAGAGCGCCGGGACAGGGACGGGAATGAGCAGTTCTTC.

V is TRBV7-8 and J is TRBJ1-3; D may be TRBD1 (5 bases). Deletions cut 11 bases from V and 6 bases from J, with 17 bases between. The CDR3 is 13 amino acids. Germline V gene sequence: CDR1 SGHVS, CDR2 FQNEAQ. Written as DNA, the CDR3 is TGTGCCTCGGGACGGGGAGGAGAAAACACCATATATTTT. Its translation: CASGRGGENTIYF.

The chain has TRBV28 and TRBJ1-1, with D unresolved. V was cut by 7 bases and J by 11 bases, with 14 bases left in between. CDR1 is MDHEN, CDR2 SYDVKM, per germline. The CDR3 runs 11 residues. The CDR3 DNA follows: TGTGCCAGCACGCCGGGAATCTGGGCTTTCTTT. This gives the protein CASTPGIWAFF.

This clone occurred once. The chain recombines TRBV21-1 with TRBJ1-3; TRBD1 reflects the table's D call only, with no check against the DNA. TRBV21-1 is a documented pseudogene. The CDR3 is 15 amino acids. CDR3: CASNRDRVGGNTIYF. Written as DNA, the CDR3 is TGTGCCAGCAACCGGGACAGGGTGGGTGGAAACACCATATATTTT.

This chain links TRBV5-4 with TRBJ2-7; D is possibly TRBD1 (5 bases). Between the trimmed V and J ends, which lost 4 bases and 0 bases, there was a span of 14 bases. CDR1 SGHNT and CDR2 YYREEE come from the germline V gene (reference sequence). This CDR3 is built from 15 residues. DNA of the CDR3: TGTGCCAGCAGCCTCCCAGGGATGAGCTCCTACGAGCAGTACTTC. Amino acid sequence: CASSLPGMSSYEQYF.

This clone was detected only a few times. The chain links TRBV6-5 to TRBJ2-2, with TRBD1 matching over 7 bases. Trimming took 7 bases from V and 8 from J; bases not matched to a gene: 7. The CDR3 totals 13 residues. CDR1 and CDR2 (germline): MNHEY, SVGAGI. The CDR3 sequence: CASNEGARGELFF. Here the CDR3 DNA reads TGTGCCAGCAACGAGGGGGCGCGGGGGGAGCTGTTTTTT.

The chain uses TRBV28 and TRBJ1-2; TRBD1 agrees at 7 bases. This CDR3 comprises 12 residues. V shed 4 bases, J shed 8 bases, and the junction held 4 bases outside the gene matches. Germline CDR1 MDHEN, CDR2 SYDVKM. The CDR3 coding sequence is TGTGCCAGCAGTTCAGGGGGATACGGCTACACCTTC. Amino acids: CASSSGGYGYTF.

This clone was observed a handful of times. The chain couples TRBV24-1 to TRBJ2-3; TRBD2 is a possible D gene (6 bases). The V gene lost 2 bases and the J gene lost 4 bases, with 9 bases spanning the gap. This CDR3 comprises 14 residues. CDR1 is KGHDR, CDR2 SFDVKD, per germline. The CDR3 region is CATSDSRLADTQYF. CDR3 nucleotide sequence: TGTGCCACCAGTGATTCCCGACTAGCAGATACGCAGTATTTT.